This T cell receptor beta chain originates from a study of blood T cell repertoires in COVID-19. For the study at large: The origin of the acute and convalescent COVID-19 samples was the United States, Italy and Spain.

V shed 3 bases and J 6 bases; nucleotides not matched to a gene: 9. There are 16 residues in the CDR3. The germline CDR1 and CDR2 sequences are SNHLY and FYNNEI. Assay: immunoSEQ multiplex PCR; the TCRdb copy retains only in-frame clones and omits some. The profile covers under 350,000 clones, with 65% to 90% appearing a single time and about 4% taken by the ten largest. The specimen sequenced was PBMCs or T cells enriched from blood (not recorded which). The V call is TRBV2, the J call TRBJ2-1; TRBD1 aligns across 9 bases. The clonotype originates from a woman between 40 and 50 years old with acute COVID-19. CDR3: CASSEPRRTGVNEQFF. The CDR3, as DNA: TGTGCCAGCAGTGAGCCTCGGCGGACAGGGGTCAATGAGCAGTTCTTC. Together with reference TRBV2 and TRBJ2-1, the CDR3 gives the full variable domain: EPEVTQTPSHQVTQMGQEVILRCVPISNHLYFYWYRQILGQKVEFLVSFYNNEISEKSEIFDDQFSVERPDGSNFTLKIRSTKLEDSAMYFCASSEPRRTGVNEQFFGPGTRLTVL.